This T cell receptor (beta chain) stems from a study of CD8+ T cells in alopecia areata. Study-wide context: It was oral tofacitinib, at 5 to 10 mg twice daily, that treated patients received. Tofacitinib therapy lasting 6 to 18 months was followed by 6 months off drug.

Looked up from germline, CDR1 is SGHAT and CDR2 is FQNNGV. Between the trimmed V and J ends, which lost 1 base and 3 bases, there was a span of 3 bases. The CDR3 spans 12 residues. About this clone itself: The antigen is not known.

General study points: TCR sharing across patients was less clear than in mice, possibly HLA-related.

Sorting from PBMCs produced CD4+ and CD8+ T cells. cDNA serving as the sequencing template came from extracted, reverse transcribed RNA. Profiled with immunoSEQ multiplex PCR; TCRdb holds only in-frame clones, not every one. This sample has some 170,000 clones, with less than 75% found just once. The material sequenced was CD8+ T cells sorted from blood, taken at week 0. The sequence derives from a human donor with alopecia areata. This chain connects TRBV11-2 to TRBJ1-1; D gene ambiguous. The CDR3 reads CASSLGDTEAFF. CDR3 in DNA: TGTGCCAGCAGCTTAGGGGACACTGAAGCTTTCTTT.